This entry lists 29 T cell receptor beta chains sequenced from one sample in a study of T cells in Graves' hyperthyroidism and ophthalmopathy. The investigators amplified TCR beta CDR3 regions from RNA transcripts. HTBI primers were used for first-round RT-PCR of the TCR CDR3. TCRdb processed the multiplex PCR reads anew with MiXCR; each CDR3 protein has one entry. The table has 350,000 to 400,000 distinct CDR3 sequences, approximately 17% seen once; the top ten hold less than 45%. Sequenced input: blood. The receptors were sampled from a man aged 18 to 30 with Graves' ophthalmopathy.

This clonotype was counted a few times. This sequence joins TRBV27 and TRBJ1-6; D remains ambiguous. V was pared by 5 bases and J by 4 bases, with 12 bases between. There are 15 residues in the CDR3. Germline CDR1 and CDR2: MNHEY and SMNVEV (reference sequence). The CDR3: CASSTSSGYNSPLHF. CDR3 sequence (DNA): TGTGCCAGCAGTACCAGCTCCGGGTATAATTCACCCCTCCACTTT.

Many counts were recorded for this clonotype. The CDR3 region has the DNA TGCGCCAGCAGCTCAGGACAGGAAGTTGGCTACACCTTC. It yields the protein CASSSGQEVGYTF. The rearrangement uses TRBV5-1 and TRBJ1-2; TRBD1 aligns across 7 bases. Germline trimming cut 3 bases from V and 7 bases from J; bases unmatched to any gene: 6. This CDR3 is 13 amino acids long. Per germline, CDR1 SGHRS and CDR2 YFSETQ.

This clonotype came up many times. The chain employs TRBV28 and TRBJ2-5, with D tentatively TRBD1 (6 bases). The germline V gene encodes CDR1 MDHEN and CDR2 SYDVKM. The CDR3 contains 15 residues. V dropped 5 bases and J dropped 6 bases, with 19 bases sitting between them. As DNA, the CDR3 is TGTGCCAGCAGTGGATCCGGGACACCAGGGAAGACCCAGTACTTC. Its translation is CASSGSGTPGKTQYF.

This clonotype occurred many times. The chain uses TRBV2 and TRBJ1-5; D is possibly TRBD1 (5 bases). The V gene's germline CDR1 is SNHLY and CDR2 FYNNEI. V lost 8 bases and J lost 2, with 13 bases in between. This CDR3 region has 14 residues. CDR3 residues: CASETAPGNQPQHF. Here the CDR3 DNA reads TGTGCCAGCGAGACAGCCCCTGGCAATCAGCCCCAGCATTTT.

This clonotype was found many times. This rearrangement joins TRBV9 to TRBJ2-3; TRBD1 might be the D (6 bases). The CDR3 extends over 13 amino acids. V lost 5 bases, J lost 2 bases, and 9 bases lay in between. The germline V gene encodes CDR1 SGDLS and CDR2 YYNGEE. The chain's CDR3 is CASSQGLTDTQYF. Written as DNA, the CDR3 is TGTGCCAGCAGTCAGGGGCTCACAGATACGCAGTATTTT.

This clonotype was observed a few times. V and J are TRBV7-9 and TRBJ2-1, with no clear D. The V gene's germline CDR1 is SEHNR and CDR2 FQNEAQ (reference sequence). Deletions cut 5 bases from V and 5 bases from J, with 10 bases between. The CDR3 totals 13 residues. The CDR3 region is CASSPTLNNEQFF. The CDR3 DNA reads TGTGCCAGCAGCCCTACTTTAAACAATGAGCAGTTCTTC.

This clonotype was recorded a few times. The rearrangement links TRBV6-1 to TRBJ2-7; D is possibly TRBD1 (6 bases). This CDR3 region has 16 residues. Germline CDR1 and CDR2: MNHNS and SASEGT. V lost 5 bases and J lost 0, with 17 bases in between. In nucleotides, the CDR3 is TGTGCCAGCAGTCACCTCCTCCGGGACAACTCCTACGAGCAGTACTTC. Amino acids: CASSHLLRDNSYEQYF.

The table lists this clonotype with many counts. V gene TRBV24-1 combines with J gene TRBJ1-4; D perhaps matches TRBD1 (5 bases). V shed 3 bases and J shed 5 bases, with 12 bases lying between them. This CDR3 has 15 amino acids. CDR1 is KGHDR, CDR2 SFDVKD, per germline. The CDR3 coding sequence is TGTGCCACCAGTGATGGGGACGGGAAGAATGAAAAACTGTTTTTT. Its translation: CATSDGDGKNEKLFF.

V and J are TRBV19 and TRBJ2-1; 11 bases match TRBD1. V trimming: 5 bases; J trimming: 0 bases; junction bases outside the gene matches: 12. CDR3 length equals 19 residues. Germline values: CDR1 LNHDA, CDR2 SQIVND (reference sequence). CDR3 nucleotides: TGTGCCAGTAGTCCCAGGGACAGGGGGTTTACTAGCTCCTACAATGAGCAGTTCTTC. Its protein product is CASSPRDRGFTSSYNEQFF.

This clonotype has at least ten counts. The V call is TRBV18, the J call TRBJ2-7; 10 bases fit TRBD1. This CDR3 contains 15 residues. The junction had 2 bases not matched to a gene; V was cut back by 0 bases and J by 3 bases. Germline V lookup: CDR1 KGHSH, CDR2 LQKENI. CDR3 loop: CASSPPGQGFYEQYF. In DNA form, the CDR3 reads TGTGCCAGCTCACCACCGGGACAGGGGTTCTACGAGCAGTACTTC.

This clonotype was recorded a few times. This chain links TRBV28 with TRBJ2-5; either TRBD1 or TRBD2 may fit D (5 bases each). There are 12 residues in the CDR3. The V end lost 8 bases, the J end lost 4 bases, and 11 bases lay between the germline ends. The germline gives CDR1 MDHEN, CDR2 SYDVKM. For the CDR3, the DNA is TGTGCCAGCGGGGGTGGGGTAGAGACCCAGTACTTC. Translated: CASGGGVETQYF.

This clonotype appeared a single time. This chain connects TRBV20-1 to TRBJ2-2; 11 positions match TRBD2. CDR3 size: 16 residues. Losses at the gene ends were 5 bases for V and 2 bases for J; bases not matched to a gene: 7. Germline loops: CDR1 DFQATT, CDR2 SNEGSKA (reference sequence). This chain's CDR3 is CSALGLAVINTGELFF. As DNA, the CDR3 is TGCAGTGCTCTGGGACTAGCGGTGATCAACACCGGGGAGCTGTTTTTT.

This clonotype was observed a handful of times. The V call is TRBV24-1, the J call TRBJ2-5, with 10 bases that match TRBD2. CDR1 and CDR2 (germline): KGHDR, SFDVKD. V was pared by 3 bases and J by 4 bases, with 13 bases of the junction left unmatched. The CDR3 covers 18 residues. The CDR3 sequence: CATSDPRSSGGWLETQYF. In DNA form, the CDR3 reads TGTGCCACCAGTGATCCAAGGAGTAGCGGGGGGTGGCTAGAGACCCAGTACTTC.

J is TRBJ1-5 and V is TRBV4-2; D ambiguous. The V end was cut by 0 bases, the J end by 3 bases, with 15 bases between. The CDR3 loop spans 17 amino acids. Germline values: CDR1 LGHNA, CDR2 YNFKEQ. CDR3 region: CASSQDSRSYSNQPQHF. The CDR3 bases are TGTGCCAGCAGCCAAGATAGTAGGAGTTACTCCAATCAGCCCCAGCATTTT.

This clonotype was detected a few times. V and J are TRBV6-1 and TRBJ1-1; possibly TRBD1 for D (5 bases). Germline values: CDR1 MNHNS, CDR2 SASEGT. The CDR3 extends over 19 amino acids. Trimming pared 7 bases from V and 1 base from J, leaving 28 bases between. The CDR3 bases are TGTGCCAGCACCCTCCTTGGGGCCTTTTCTATTCGTGAGAACACTGAAGCTTTCTTT. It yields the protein CASTLLGAFSIRENTEAFF.

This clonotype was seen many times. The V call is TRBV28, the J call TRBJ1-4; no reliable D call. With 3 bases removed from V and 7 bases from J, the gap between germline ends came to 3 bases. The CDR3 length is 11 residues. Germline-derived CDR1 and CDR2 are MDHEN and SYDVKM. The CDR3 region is CASSFREKLFF. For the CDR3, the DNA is TGTGCCAGCAGTTTTCGTGAAAAACTGTTTTTT.

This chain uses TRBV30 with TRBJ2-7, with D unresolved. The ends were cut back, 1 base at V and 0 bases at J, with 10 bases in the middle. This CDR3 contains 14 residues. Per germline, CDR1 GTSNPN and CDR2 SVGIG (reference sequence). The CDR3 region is CAWSEELRSYEQYF. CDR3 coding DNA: TGTGCCTGGAGTGAGGAGCTGCGCTCCTACGAGCAGTACTTC.

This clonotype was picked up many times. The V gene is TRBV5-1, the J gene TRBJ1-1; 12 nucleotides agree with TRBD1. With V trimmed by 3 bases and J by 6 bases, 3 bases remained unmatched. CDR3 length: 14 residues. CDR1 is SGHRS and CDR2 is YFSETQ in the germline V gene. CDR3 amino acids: CASSSGTGGSEAFF. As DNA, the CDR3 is TGCGCCAGCAGCTCCGGGACAGGGGGCTCTGAAGCTTTCTTT.

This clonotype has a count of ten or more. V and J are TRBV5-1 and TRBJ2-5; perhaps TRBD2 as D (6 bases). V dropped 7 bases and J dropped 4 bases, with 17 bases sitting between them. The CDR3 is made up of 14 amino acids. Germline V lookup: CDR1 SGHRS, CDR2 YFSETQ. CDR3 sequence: CASSRPSVSETQYF. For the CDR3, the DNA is TGCGCCAGCTCAAGACCTAGCGTCTCAGAGACCCAGTACTTC.

The CDR3 loop is CASSRGAGDTQYF. For the CDR3, the DNA is TGTGCCAGCAGTAGGGGCGCGGGAGATACGCAGTATTTT. J is TRBJ2-3 and V is TRBV25-1; D could derive from TRBD1 or TRBD2 (5 bases each). Germline lookup yields CDR1 MGHDK and CDR2 SYGVNS. Between the trimmed V and J ends, which lost 5 bases and 5 bases, there was a span of 11 bases. The CDR3 loop spans 13 amino acids.

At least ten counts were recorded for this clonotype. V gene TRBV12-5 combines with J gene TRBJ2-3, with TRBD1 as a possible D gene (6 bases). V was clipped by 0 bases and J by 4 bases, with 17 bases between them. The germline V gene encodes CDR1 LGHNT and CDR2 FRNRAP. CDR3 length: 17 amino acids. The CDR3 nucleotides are TGTGCTAGTGGTTTGGTTCGAGCAGGGGTTTCGCCAGATACGCAGTATTTT. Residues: CASGLVRAGVSPDTQYF.

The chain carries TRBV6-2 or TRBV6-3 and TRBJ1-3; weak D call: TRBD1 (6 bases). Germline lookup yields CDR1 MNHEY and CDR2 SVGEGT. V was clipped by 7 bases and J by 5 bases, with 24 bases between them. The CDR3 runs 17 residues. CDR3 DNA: TGTGCCAGCAAAAAGACCCCCGCAGGGGATGAAAGAAACACCATATATTTT. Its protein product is CASKKTPAGDERNTIYF.

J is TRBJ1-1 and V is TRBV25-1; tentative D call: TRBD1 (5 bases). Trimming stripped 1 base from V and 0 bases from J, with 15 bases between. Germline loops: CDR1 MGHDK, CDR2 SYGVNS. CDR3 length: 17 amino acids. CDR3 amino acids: CASSESGRGSLNTEAFF. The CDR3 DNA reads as TGTGCCAGCAGTGAATCGGGACGGGGAAGTTTGAACACTGAAGCTTTCTTT.

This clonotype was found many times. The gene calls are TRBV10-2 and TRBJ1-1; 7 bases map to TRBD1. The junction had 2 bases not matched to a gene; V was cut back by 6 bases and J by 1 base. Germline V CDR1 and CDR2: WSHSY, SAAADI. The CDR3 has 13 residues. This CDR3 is CASRGQPNTEAFF. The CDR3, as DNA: TGCGCCAGCAGGGGACAGCCGAACACTGAAGCTTTCTTT.

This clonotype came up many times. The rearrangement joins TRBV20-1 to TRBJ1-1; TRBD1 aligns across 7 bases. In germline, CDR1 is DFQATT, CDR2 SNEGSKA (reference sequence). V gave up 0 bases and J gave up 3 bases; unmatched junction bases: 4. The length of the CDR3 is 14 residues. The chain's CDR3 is CSARDPGGDTEAFF. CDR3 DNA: TGCAGTGCTAGAGACCCAGGGGGAGACACTGAAGCTTTCTTT.

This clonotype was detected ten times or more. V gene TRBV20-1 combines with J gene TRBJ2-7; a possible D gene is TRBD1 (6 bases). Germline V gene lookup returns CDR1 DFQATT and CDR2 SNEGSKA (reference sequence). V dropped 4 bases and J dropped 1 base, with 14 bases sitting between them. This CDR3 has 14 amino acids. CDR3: CSAKTSGESYEQYF. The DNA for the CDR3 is TGCAGTGCTAAGACGTCAGGGGAATCCTACGAGCAGTACTTC.

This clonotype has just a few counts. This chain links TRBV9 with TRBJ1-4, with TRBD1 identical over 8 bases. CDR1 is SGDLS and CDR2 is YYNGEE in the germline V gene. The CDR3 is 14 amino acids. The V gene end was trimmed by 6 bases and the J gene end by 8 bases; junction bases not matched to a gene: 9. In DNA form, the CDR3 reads TGTGCCAGCACTCAGGGGGCAGGGGACGAAAAACTGTTTTTT. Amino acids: CASTQGAGDEKLFF.

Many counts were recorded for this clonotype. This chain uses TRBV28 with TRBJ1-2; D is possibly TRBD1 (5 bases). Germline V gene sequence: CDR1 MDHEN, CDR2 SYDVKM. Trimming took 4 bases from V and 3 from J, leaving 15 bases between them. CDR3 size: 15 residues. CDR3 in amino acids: CASSSPGQGDYGYTF. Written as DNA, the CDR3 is TGTGCCAGCAGTTCACCGGGGCAGGGAGACTATGGCTACACCTTC.

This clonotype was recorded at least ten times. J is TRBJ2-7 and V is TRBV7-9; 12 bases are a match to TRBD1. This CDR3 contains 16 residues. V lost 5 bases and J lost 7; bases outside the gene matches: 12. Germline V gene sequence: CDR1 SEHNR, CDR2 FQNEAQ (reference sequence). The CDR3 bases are TGTGCCAGCAGCCCGAGGGACAGGGGGCTTCCGTGGGAGCAGTACTTC. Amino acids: CASSPRDRGLPWEQYF.